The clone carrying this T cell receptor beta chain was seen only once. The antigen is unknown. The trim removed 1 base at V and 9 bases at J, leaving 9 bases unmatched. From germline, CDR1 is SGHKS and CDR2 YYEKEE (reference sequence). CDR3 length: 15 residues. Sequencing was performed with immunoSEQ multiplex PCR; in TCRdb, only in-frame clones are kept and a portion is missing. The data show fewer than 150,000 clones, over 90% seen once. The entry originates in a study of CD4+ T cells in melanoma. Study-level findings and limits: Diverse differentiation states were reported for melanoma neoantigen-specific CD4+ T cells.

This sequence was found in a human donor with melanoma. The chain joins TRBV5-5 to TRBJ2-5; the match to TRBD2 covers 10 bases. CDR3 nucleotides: TGTGCCAGCAGCTTGACTTGGACTAGCGGTGCGGCCCAGTACTTC. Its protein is CASSLTWTSGAAQYF. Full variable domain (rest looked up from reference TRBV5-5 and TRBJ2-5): DAGVTQSPTHLIKTRGQQVTLRCSPISGHKSVSWYQQVLGQGPQFIFQYYEKEERGRGNFPDRFSARQFPNYSSELNVNALLLGDSALYLCASSLTWTSGAAQYFGPGTRLLVL.